These T cell receptor beta chains were read from a single sample in a study of blood T cell repertoires in COVID-19. Profiling relied on immunoSEQ multiplex PCR, and the TCRdb table lists in-frame clones only, not all of them. Of roughly 190,000 clones detected, 70% to 85% appear once; the ten largest clones hold 4% to 6.5%. The sample taken for sequencing was PBMCs or T cells enriched from blood (not recorded which). These receptors were obtained from a woman aged 60 to 75 with acute COVID-19. Both conserved end residues are trimmed from each CDR3. Fields, in order: V gene, D gene, CDR3 protein. D genes are given only for firm matches.

v_call: TRBV28
d_call: NA
cdr3_aa: ASSPHTLDTQY

v_call: TRBV5-6
d_call: NA
cdr3_aa: ASSLGLGGNTEAF

v_call: TRBV30
d_call: TRBD2
cdr3_aa: AWSPLAGEQY

v_call: TRBV7-2
d_call: NA
cdr3_aa: ASSLGSGPYYGYT

v_call: TRBV24-1
d_call: TRBD1
cdr3_aa: ATSDQGENTEAF

v_call: TRBV5-1
d_call: NA
cdr3_aa: ASSLDFGGAF

v_call: TRBV5-6
d_call: NA
cdr3_aa: ASSFSLGRGASGETQY

v_call: TRBV5-5
d_call: TRBD1
cdr3_aa: ASSLGQGDEKLF

v_call: TRBV30
d_call: TRBD1
cdr3_aa: AWRRVDRRYNSPLH

v_call: TRBV27
d_call: TRBD1
cdr3_aa: ASMTGANNSPLH

v_call: TRBV25-1
d_call: NA
cdr3_aa: ASSPGGGGNQPQH

v_call: TRBV7-2
d_call: TRBD2
cdr3_aa: ASSSGTSGRGEQF

v_call: TRBV27
d_call: NA
cdr3_aa: ASSSGSSTDTQY

v_call: TRBV4-2
d_call: NA
cdr3_aa: ASSQDPHGAGELF

v_call: TRBV29-1
d_call: NA
cdr3_aa: SVGRAEGEKLF

v_call: TRBV27
d_call: TRBD1
cdr3_aa: ASRRDRGVGEQY

v_call: TRBV12-5
d_call: TRBD2
cdr3_aa: ASGFQGLAGYNEQF

v_call: TRBV7-9
d_call: NA
cdr3_aa: ASSSLGPSSNQPQH

v_call: TRBV7-2
d_call: NA
cdr3_aa: ASSSRLQLDTQY

v_call: TRBV7-2
d_call: NA
cdr3_aa: ASSLGASLGAIDYGYT

v_call: TRBV2
d_call: TRBD2
cdr3_aa: ASSRAGRAGGDTQY

v_call: TRBV6-5
d_call: TRBD2
cdr3_aa: ASSYPGGAEQF

v_call: TRBV19
d_call: TRBD1
cdr3_aa: TSTSGQGTVRTQH

v_call: TRBV5-1
d_call: TRBD2
cdr3_aa: ASSFGQTAGVDTQY

v_call: TRBV5-4
d_call: TRBD1
cdr3_aa: ASSLRGLNEQF

v_call: TRBV23-1
d_call: NA
cdr3_aa: ASSQPGTGNTIY

v_call: TRBV7-2
d_call: NA
cdr3_aa: ASSLNLENYGYT

v_call: TRBV7-9
d_call: TRBD1
cdr3_aa: ASSPSGQGARAF

v_call: TRBV19
d_call: TRBD1
cdr3_aa: ASSIPTGDVFGQPQH

v_call: TRBV15
d_call: NA
cdr3_aa: ATSPLLTPISGANVLT

v_call: TRBV27
d_call: NA
cdr3_aa: ASSFGTPGANVLT

v_call: TRBV28
d_call: NA
cdr3_aa: ASSPGIYYGYT

v_call: TRBV24-1
d_call: NA
cdr3_aa: ATVADAPDTQY

v_call: TRBV11-2
d_call: NA
cdr3_aa: ASRGGNTEAF

v_call: TRBV14
d_call: NA
cdr3_aa: ASSQGGVGNQPQH

v_call: TRBV5-1
d_call: NA
cdr3_aa: ASSLAGTQNTEAF

v_call: TRBV3-1/TRBV3-2
d_call: NA
cdr3_aa: ASSPPEETQY

v_call: TRBV5-6
d_call: TRBD1
cdr3_aa: ASSFQQGAETQY

v_call: TRBV18
d_call: NA
cdr3_aa: ASSLDKYSNQPQH

v_call: TRBV2
d_call: TRBD1
cdr3_aa: ASSALQGRLTGANVLT

v_call: TRBV2
d_call: NA
cdr3_aa: ASTQQMDSPLH

v_call: TRBV4-2
d_call: TRBD2
cdr3_aa: ASSQVTSGTPPYNEQF

v_call: TRBV28
d_call: TRBD1
cdr3_aa: ASSLTKYRGRGNQPQH

v_call: TRBV7-8
d_call: NA
cdr3_aa: ASSLAGGGGARISGNTIY

v_call: TRBV28
d_call: NA
cdr3_aa: ASLQGTLRYGYT

v_call: TRBV2
d_call: NA
cdr3_aa: ASRAGPNTDTQY

v_call: TRBV4-3
d_call: TRBD1
cdr3_aa: ASSQSQGVPGELF

v_call: TRBV6-2/TRBV6-3
d_call: TRBD2
cdr3_aa: ASSYTSGSEQY

v_call: TRBV15
d_call: NA
cdr3_aa: ATSRGGGPRGSDTQY

v_call: TRBV2
d_call: NA
cdr3_aa: ASNQPGDTGELF